Listed here is a single TCR beta chain. Its antigen is still unknown. The identical CDR3 is also encoded by other nucleotide sequences in the sample. This record belongs to a study of OX40 agonist ivuxolimab in advanced cancers. Per germline, CDR1 MGHRA and CDR2 YSYEKL. The CDR3 length is 13 residues. V was shortened by 0 bases and J by 7 bases, with 9 bases between the two germline ends. TCRdb keeps only in-frame clones here, not all; method: immunoSEQ multiplex PCR. The table has around 40,000 clones, around 93% seen once; the top ten hold 8% to 10%. Study results and caveats: Expanded clones tended on average to be more numerous among CD8+ T cells than CD4+.

This receptor was obtained from an adult with an advanced solid tumor such as melanoma, head and neck, liver or kidney cancer. The sequencing here drew on CD4+ or CD8+ T cells sorted from blood, taken in a trial of the OX40 agonist ivuxolimab. The chain joins TRBV4-1 to TRBJ1-2, with a possible D match to TRBD1 (5 bases). The chain's CDR3 is CASSQDGDRGYTF. The DNA of the CDR3 is TGCGCCAGCAGCCAAGATGGGGACCGTGGCTACACCTTC.